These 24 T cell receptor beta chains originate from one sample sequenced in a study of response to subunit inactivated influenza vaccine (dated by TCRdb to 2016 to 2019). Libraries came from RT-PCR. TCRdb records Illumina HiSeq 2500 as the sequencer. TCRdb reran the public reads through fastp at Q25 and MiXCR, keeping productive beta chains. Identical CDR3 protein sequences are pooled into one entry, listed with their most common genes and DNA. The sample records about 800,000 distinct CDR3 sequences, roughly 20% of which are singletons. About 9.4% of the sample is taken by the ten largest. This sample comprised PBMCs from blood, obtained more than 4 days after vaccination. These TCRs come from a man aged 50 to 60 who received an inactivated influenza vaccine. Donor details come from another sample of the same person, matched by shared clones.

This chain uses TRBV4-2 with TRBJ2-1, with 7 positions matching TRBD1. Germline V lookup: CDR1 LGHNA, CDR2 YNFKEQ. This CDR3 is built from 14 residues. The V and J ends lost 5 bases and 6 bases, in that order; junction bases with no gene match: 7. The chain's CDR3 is CASSFTGTANEQFF. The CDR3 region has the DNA TGTGCCAGCAGCTTCACCGGGACAGCCAATGAGCAGTTCTTC.

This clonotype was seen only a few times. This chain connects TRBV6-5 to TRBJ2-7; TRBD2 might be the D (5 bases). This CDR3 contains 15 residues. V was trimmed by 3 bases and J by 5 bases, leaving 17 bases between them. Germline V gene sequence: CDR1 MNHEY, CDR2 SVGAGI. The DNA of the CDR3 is TGTGCCAGCAGTTATCGGAGGACCACCCAGGACGAGCAGTACTTC. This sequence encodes CASSYRRTTQDEQYF.

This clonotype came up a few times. The CDR3 protein is CASSLEGDRNQPQHF. CDR3 DNA: TGCGCCAGCAGCTTGGAGGGAGACAGAAATCAGCCCCAGCATTTT. The rearrangement uses TRBV5-1 and TRBJ1-5; a weak D match, TRBD1 (5 bases). The V and J ends lost 0 bases and 4 bases respectively, with 11 bases between them. The CDR3 spans 15 residues. The germline V gene encodes CDR1 SGHRS and CDR2 YFSETQ.

For the CDR3, the DNA is TGCAGCGTTGAAGAGAGACAGCAAGAGACCCAGTACTTC. Its protein product is CSVEERQQETQYF. This sequence joins TRBV29-1 and TRBJ2-5; perhaps TRBD1 as D (5 bases). Per germline, CDR1 SQVTM and CDR2 ANQGSEA. This CDR3 spans 13 amino acids. Trimming cost V 0 bases and J 2 bases, with 7 bases left between them. The complete variable domain, with remaining parts taken from reference TRBV29-1 and TRBJ2-5, reads SAVISQKPSRDICQRGTSLTIQCQVDSQVTMMFWYRQQPGQSLTLIATANQGSEATYESGFVIDKFPISRPNLTFSTLTVSNMSPEDSSIYLCSVEERQQETQYFGPGTRLLVL.

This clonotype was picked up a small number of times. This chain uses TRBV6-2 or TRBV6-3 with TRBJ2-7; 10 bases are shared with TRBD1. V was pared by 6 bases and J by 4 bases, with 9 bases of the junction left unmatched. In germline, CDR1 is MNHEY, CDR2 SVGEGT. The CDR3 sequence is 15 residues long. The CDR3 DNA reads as TGTGCCAGCAGAGGCCGGACAGGGGGTATTTACGAGCAGTACTTC. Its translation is CASRGRTGGIYEQYF.

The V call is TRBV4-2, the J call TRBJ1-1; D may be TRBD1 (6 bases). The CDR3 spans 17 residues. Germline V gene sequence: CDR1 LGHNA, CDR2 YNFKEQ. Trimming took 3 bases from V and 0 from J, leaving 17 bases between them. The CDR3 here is CASSHGTGSVMNTEAFF. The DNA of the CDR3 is TGTGCCAGCAGCCACGGAACAGGGAGTGTCATGAACACTGAAGCTTTCTTT.

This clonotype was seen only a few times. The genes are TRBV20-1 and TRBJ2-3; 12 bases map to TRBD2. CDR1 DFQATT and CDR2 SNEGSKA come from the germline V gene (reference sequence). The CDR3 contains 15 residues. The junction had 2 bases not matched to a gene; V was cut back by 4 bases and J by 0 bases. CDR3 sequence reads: CSAIGTSGSTDTQYF. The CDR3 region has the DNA TGCAGTGCTATCGGGACTAGCGGGAGCACAGATACGCAGTATTTT.

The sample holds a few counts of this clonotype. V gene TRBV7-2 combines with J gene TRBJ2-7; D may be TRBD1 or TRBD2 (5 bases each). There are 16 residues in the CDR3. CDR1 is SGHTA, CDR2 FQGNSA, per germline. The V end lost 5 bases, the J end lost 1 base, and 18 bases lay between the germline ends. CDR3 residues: CASSHREGFSSYEQYF. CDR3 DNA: TGTGCCAGCAGCCACCGCGAGGGGTTTAGTTCCTACGAGCAGTACTTC.

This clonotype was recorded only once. The CDR3 region is CASSPGRAMETQYF. CDR3 DNA: TGTGCCAGCAGCCCCGGGAGGGCCATGGAGACCCAGTACTTC. This chain connects TRBV7-8 to TRBJ2-5; 8 bases fit TRBD2. Looked up from germline, CDR1 is SGHVS and CDR2 is FQNEAQ. The CDR3 spans 14 residues. The trim removed 5 bases at V and 5 bases at J, leaving 7 bases unmatched.

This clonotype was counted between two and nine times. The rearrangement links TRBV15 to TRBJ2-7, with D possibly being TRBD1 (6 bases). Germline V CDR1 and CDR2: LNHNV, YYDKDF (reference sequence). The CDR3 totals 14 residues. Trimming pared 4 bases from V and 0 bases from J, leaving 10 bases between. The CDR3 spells CATSKDRLSYEQYF. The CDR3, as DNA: TGTGCCACCAGCAAAGACAGGCTCTCCTACGAGCAGTACTTC. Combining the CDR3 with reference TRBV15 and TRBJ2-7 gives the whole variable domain DAMVIQNPRYQVTQFGKPVTLSCSQTLNHNVMYWYQQKSSQAPKLLFHYYDKDFNNEADTPDNFQSRRPNTSFCFLDIRSPGLGDTAMYLCATSKDRLSYEQYFGPGTRLTVT.

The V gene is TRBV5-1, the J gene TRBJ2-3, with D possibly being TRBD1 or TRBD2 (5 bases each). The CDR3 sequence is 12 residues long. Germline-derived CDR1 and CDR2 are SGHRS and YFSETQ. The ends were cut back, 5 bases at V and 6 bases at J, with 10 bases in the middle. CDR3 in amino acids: CASRGEGDTQYF. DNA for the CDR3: TGCGCCAGCAGAGGAGAGGGGGATACGCAGTATTTT. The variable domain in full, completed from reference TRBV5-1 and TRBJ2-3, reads KAGVTQTPRYLIKTRGQQVTLSCSPISGHRSVSWYQQTPGQGLQFLFEYFSETQRNKGNFPGRFSGRQFSNSRSEMNVSTLELGDSALYLCASRGEGDTQYFGPGTRLTVL.

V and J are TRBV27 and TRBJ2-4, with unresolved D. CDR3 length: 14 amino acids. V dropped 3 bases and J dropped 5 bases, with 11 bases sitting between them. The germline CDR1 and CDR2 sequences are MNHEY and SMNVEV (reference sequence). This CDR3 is CASSFTGSQNIQYF. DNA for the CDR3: TGTGCCAGCAGTTTTACCGGGTCACAAAACATTCAGTACTTC.

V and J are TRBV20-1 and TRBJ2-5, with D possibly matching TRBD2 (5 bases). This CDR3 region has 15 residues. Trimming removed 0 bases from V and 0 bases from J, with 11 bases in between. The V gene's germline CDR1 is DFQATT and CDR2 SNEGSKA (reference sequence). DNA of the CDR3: TGCAGTGCTAGAGAGACCGCGGGCAACCAAGAGACCCAGTACTTC. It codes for CSARETAGNQETQYF.

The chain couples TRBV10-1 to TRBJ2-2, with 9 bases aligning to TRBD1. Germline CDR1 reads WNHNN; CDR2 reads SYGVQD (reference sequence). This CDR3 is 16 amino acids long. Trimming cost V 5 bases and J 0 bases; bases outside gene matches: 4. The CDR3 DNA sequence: TGCGCCAGCAGTTCGACAGGGGGGACGAACACCGGGGAGCTGTTTTTT. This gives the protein CASSSTGGTNTGELFF.

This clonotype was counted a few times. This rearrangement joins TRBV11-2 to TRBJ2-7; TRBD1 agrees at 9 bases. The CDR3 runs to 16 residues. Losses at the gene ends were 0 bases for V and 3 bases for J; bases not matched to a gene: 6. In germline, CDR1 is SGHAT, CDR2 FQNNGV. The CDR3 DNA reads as TGTGCCAGCAGCTTAGAGACCGGGACAGGGATCTACGAGCAGTACTTC. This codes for CASSLETGTGIYEQYF. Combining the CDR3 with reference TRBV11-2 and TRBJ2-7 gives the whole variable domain EAGVAQSPRYKIIEKRQSVAFWCNPISGHATLYWYQQILGQGPKLLIQFQNNGVVDDSQLPKDRFSAERLKGVDSTLKIQPAKLEDSAVYLCASSLETGTGIYEQYFGPGTRLTVT.

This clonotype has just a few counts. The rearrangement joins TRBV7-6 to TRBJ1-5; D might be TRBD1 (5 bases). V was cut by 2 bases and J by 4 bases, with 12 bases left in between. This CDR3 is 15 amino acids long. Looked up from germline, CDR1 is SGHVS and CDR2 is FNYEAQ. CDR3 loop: CASSLQQGENQPQHF. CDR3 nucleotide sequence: TGTGCCAGCAGCTTACAGCAGGGAGAGAATCAGCCCCAGCATTTT.

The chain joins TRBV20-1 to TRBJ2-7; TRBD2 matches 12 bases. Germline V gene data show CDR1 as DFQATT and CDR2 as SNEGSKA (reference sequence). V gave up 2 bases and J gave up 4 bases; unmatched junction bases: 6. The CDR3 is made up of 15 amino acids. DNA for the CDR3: TGCAGTGCTAGATCTCGGACTAGCGGGATTTACGAGCAGTACTTC. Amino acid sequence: CSARSRTSGIYEQYF.

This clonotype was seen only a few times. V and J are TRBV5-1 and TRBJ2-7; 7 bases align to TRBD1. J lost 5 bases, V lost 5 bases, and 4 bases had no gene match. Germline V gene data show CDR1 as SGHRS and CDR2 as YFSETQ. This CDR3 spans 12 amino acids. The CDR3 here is CASRLTGNEQYF. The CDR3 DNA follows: TGCGCCAGCAGGTTGACAGGGAACGAGCAGTACTTC.

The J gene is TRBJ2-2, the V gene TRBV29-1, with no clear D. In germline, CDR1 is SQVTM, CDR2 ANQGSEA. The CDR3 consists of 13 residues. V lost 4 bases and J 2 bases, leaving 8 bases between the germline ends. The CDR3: CSVVDQNTGELFF. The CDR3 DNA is TGCAGCGTTGTAGACCAAAACACCGGGGAGCTGTTTTTT.

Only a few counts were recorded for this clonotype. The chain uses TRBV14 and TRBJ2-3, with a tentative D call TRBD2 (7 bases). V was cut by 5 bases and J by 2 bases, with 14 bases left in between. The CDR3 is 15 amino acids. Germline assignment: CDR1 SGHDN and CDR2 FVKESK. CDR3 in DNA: TGTGCCAGCAGCTCGTCTGGGGGGGCCACAGATACGCAGTATTTT. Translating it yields CASSSSGGATDTQYF.

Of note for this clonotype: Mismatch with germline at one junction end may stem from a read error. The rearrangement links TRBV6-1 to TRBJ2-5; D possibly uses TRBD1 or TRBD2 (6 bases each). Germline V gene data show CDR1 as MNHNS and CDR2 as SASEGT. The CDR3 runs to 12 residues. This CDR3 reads CASSEAPSGGNF. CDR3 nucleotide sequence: TGTGCCAGCAGTGAAGCGCCGTCCGGGGGCAACTTC.

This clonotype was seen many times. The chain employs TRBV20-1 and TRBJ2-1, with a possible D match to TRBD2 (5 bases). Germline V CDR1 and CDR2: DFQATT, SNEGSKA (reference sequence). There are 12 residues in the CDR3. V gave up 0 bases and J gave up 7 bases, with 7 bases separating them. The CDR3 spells CSARDGENEQFF. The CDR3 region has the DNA TGCAGTGCTAGAGACGGGGAGAATGAGCAGTTCTTC.

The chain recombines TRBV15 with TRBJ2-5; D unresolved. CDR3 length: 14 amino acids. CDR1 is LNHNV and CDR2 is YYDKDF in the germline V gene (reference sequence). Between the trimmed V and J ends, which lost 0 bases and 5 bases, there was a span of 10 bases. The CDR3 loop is CATSRDHRLETQYF. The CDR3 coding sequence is TGTGCCACCAGCAGAGATCATCGGTTGGAGACCCAGTACTTC.

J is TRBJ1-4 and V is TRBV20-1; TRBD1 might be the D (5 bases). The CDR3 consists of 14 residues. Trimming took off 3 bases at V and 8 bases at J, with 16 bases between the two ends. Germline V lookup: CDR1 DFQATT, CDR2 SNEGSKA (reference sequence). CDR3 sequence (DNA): TGCAGTGCTAGGGGGCCGGGAGTTGGAGAAAAACTGTTTTTT. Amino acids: CSARGPGVGEKLFF.